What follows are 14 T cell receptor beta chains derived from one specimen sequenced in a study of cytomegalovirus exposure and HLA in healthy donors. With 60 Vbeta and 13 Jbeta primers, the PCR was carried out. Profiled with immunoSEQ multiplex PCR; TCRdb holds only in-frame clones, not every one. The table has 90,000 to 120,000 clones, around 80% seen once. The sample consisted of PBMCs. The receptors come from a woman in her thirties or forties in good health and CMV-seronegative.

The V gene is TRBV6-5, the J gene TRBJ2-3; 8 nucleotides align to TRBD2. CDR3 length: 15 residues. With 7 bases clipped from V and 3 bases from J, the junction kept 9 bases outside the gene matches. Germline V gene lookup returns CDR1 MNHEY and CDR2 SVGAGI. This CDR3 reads CASKNFGTSTDTQYF. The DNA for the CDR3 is TGTGCCAGCAAAAACTTCGGGACTAGTACAGATACGCAGTATTTT.

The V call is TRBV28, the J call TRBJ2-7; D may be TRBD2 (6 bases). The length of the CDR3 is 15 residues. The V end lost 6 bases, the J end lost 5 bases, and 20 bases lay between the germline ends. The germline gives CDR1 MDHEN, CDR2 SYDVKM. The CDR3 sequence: CASSSGGNFPNEQYF. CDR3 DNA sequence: TGTGCCAGCAGCTCCGGAGGGAACTTCCCCAACGAGCAGTACTTC.

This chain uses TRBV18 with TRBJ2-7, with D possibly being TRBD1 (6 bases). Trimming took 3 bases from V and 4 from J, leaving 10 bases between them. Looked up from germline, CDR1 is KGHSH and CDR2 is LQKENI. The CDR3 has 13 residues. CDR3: CASSPTGLYEQYF. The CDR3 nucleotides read TGTGCCAGCTCACCCACAGGGCTTTACGAGCAGTACTTC.

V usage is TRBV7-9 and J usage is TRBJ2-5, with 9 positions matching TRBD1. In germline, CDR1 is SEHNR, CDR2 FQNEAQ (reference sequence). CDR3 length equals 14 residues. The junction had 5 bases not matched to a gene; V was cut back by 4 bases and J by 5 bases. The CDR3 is CASSSTGGSETQYF. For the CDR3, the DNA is TGTGCCAGCAGCTCAACAGGGGGCTCGGAGACCCAGTACTTC.

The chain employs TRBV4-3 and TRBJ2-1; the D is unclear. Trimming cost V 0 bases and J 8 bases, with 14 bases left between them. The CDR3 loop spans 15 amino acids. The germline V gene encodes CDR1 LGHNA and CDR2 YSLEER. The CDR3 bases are TGCGCCAGCAGCCAAGATCGGGTTGGAATCGATGAGCAGTTCTTC. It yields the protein CASSQDRVGIDEQFF.

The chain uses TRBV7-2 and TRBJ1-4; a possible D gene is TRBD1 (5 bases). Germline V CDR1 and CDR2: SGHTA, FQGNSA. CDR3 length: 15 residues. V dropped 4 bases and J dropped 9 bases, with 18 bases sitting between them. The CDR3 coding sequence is TGTGCCAGCAGCTCCCAGGGTTACGAAACGAAAAAACTGTTTTTT. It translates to CASSSQGYETKKLFF.

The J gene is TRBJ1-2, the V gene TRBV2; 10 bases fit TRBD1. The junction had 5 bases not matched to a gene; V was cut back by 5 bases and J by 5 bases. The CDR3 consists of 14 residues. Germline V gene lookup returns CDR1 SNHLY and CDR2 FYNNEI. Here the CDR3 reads CASSFRQGAYGYTF. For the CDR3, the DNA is TGTGCCAGCAGTTTCCGACAGGGGGCGTATGGCTACACCTTC.

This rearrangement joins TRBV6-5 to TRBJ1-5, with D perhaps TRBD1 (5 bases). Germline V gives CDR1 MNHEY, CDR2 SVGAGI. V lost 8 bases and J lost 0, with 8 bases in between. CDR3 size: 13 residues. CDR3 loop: CASAGDSNQPQHF. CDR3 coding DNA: TGTGCCAGCGCGGGGGATAGCAATCAGCCCCAGCATTTT.

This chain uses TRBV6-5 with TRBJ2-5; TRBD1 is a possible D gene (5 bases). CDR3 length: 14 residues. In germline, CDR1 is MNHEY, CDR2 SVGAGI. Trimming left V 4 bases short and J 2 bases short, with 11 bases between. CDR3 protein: CASSSPQVQETQYF. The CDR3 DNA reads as TGTGCCAGCAGTTCCCCACAGGTTCAAGAGACCCAGTACTTC.

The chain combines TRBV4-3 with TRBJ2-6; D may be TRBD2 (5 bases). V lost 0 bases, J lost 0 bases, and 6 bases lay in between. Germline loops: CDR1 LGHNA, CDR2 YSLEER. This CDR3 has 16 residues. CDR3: CASSQEEGSGANVLTF. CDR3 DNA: TGCGCCAGCAGCCAAGAAGAGGGCTCTGGGGCCAACGTCCTGACTTTC.

The chain's CDR3 is CASSLRTSGKNTGELFF. As DNA, the CDR3 is TGTGCCAGCAGCCTCCGAACTAGCGGGAAGAACACCGGGGAGCTGTTTTTT. The V and J genes are TRBV9 and TRBJ2-2, with TRBD2 identical over 10 bases. The V gene's germline CDR1 is SGDLS and CDR2 YYNGEE. The CDR3 length is 17 residues. The junction had 7 bases not matched to a gene; V was cut back by 4 bases and J by 1 base.

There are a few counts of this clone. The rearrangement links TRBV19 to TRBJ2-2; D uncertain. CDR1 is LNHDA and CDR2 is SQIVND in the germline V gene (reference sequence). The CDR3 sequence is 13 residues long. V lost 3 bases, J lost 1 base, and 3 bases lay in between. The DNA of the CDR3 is TGTGCCAGTAGTATCAAGAACACCGGGGAGCTGTTTTTT. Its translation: CASSIKNTGELFF.

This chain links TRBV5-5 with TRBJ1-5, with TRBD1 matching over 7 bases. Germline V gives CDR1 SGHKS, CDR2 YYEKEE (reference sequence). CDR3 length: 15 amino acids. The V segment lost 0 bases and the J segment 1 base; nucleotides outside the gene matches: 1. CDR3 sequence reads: CASSLGRGSNQPQHF. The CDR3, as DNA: TGTGCCAGCAGCTTGGGCAGGGGGAGCAATCAGCCCCAGCATTTT.

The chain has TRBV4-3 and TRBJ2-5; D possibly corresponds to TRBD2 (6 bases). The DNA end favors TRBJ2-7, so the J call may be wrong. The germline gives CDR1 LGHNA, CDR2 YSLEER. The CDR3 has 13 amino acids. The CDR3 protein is CASSQGLNYEQYF. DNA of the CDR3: TGCGCCAGCAGCCAGGGACTGAACTACGAGCAGTACTTC.